These 31 T cell receptor beta chains share one sample of origin, sequenced in a study of neurological immune-mediated disorders. Via MiXCR, TCRdb re-called the 5' RACE reads, giving one row per CDR3 protein. This table holds under 60,000 distinct CDR3 sequences, about a tenth found once. Sequencing was performed on PBMCs. Receptors originate from a woman in her forties with HTLV-1-associated myelopathy (HAM/TSP).

Concerning this clonotype itself: Because the CDR3's place on the DNA is in doubt, the DNA is left out and the CDR3 is given as listed by TCRdb. This chain's CDR3 is CASSFYICSARGAGEETQYF. V gene TRBV9 combines with J gene TRBJ2-5; the table assigns TRBD1, which was not confirmed against the DNA. CDR1 and CDR2 (germline): SGDLS, YYNGEE. The CDR3 is 20 amino acids long, termini counted.

This clonotype appeared many times. The chain couples TRBV2 to TRBJ2-7; TRBD1 or TRBD2 may be the D gene (5 bases each). Germline CDR1 SNHLY, CDR2 FYNNEI. The CDR3 loop spans 15 amino acids. The V end was cut by 3 bases, the J end by 3 bases, with 15 bases between. The CDR3 sequence: CASSELEGDLYEQYF. Written as DNA, the CDR3 is TGTGCCAGCAGTGAGCTCGAAGGGGACCTCTACGAGCAGTACTTC.

This clonotype has a count of ten or more. The V gene is TRBV5-1, the J gene TRBJ1-4; 10 bases line up with TRBD1. The V gene end was trimmed by 4 bases and the J gene end by 7 bases; junction bases not matched to a gene: 7. The CDR3 runs to 15 residues. The germline CDR1 and CDR2 sequences are SGHRS and YFSETQ. Here the CDR3 reads CASSDRDRGSEKLFF. DNA of the CDR3: TGCGCCAGCAGCGACCGGGACAGGGGTAGTGAAAAACTGTTTTTT.

The CDR3 reads CASSPPIGASGLEQYF. CDR3 bases: TGTGCCAGCAGCCCACCGATCGGGGCTAGCGGATTGGAGCAGTACTTC. This chain connects TRBV7-6 to TRBJ2-7, with 7 bases matching TRBD2. With 5 bases clipped from V and 7 bases from J, the junction kept 17 bases outside the gene matches. The CDR3 totals 16 residues. The germline CDR1 and CDR2 sequences are SGHVS and FNYEAQ.

This clonotype showed up many times. V gene TRBV5-5 combines with J gene TRBJ2-7; possible D gene TRBD1, 6 bases. Trimming removed 5 bases from V and 5 bases from J, with 17 bases in between. Germline CDR1 is SGHKS and CDR2 is YYEKEE (reference sequence). This CDR3 has 14 amino acids. DNA of the CDR3: TGTGCCAGCAGGACACAAGGGGGTAAACACGAGCAGTACTTC. Its protein is CASRTQGGKHEQYF.

This clonotype has a count of ten or more. This sequence joins TRBV6-6 and TRBJ2-7; maybe TRBD2 (5 bases). Germline V gives CDR1 MNHNY, CDR2 SVGAGI (reference sequence). The CDR3 spans 14 residues. The germline V and J ends were trimmed by 4 bases and 6 bases, with 16 bases remaining between them. CDR3 in amino acids: CASSFRSGVGEQYF. The CDR3 bases are TGTGCCAGCAGTTTCCGAAGCGGAGTTGGCGAGCAGTACTTC.

Concerning this clonotype itself: A much larger clone sits a single nucleotide away, making a read error possible. The chain is built from TRBV2 and TRBJ1-5; D might be TRBD1 (5 bases). Germline CDR1 SNHLY, CDR2 FYNNEI. CDR3 length: 14 residues. DNA of the CDR3: TGTGCCAGCAGTGAAAATCAGGGCAATCATCCCCAGCATTTT. Its protein is CASSENQGNHPQHF. Using reference TRBV2 and TRBJ1-5 for the parts outside the CDR3, the full variable domain is EPEVTQTPSHQVTQMGQEVILRCVPISNHLYFYWYRQILGQKVEFLVSFYNNEISEKSEIFDDQFSVERPDGSNFTLKIRSTKLEDSAMYFCASSENQGNHPQHFGDGTRLSIL.

This clonotype was counted many times. CDR3 loop: CASSRFMTPAASNYGYTF. CDR3 DNA: TGCGCCAGCAGCCGATTCATGACTCCGGCGGCATCTAACTATGGCTACACCTTC. The rearrangement links TRBV4-1 to TRBJ1-2; no reliable D call. The V gene lost 4 bases and the J gene lost 0 bases, with 21 bases spanning the gap. Germline values: CDR1 MGHRA, CDR2 YSYEKL. This CDR3 has 18 residues.

This clonotype has a handful of counts. The rearrangement links TRBV5-1 to TRBJ2-2; D unresolved. The CDR3 is made up of 15 amino acids. The germline V and J ends were trimmed by 0 bases and 1 base, with 7 bases remaining between them. Germline CDR1 is SGHRS and CDR2 is YFSETQ. CDR3 loop: CASSLESRNTGELFF. CDR3 DNA: TGCGCCAGCAGCTTGGAATCCAGGAACACCGGGGAGCTGTTTTTT.

This clonotype came up many times. V is TRBV29-1 and J is TRBJ2-1; D might be TRBD1 (5 bases). The CDR3 consists of 12 residues. From germline, CDR1 is SQVTM and CDR2 ANQGSEA. V lost 7 bases to trimming and J lost 2 bases, with 9 bases between them. CDR3 DNA: TGCAGCGCTAGGACAACCTACAATGAGCAGTTCTTC. This sequence encodes CSARTTYNEQFF.

This clonotype was seen repeatedly, ten times or more. The chain employs TRBV12-5 and TRBJ2-2; 11 bases align to TRBD2. The CDR3 consists of 17 residues. The V gene end was trimmed by 3 bases and the J gene end by 8 bases; junction bases not matched to a gene: 11. Looked up from germline, CDR1 is LGHNT and CDR2 is FRNRAP. CDR3 sequence reads: CASGFPLAGGLSGELFF. CDR3 DNA sequence: TGTGCTAGTGGTTTCCCCTTAGCGGGGGGGCTTTCGGGGGAGCTGTTTTTT.

In this sample, this clonotype turned up many times. The V call is TRBV20-1, the J call TRBJ2-3; TRBD2 matches 14 bases. Trimming at V came to 1 base and at J to 4 bases, leaving 7 bases not matched to a gene. Germline CDR1 DFQATT, CDR2 SNEGSKA (reference sequence). The CDR3 spans 17 residues. The CDR3 region has the DNA TGCAGTGCTAGAGGGGGACTAGCGGGGGTGCGGGCAGATACGCAGTATTTT. Translation: CSARGGLAGVRADTQYF.

The chain couples TRBV2 to TRBJ2-2; 11 bases match TRBD2. CDR1 SNHLY and CDR2 FYNNEI come from the germline V gene. The CDR3 spans 15 residues. V shed 6 bases and J 2 bases; nucleotides not matched to a gene: 2. In DNA, the CDR3 is TGTGCCAGCAGGGGACTAGCGGCTAACACCGGGGAGCTGTTTTTT. It encodes CASRGLAANTGELFF.

This clonotype was counted many times. The chain is built from TRBV6-6 and TRBJ1-1, with D unresolved. The CDR3 loop spans 13 amino acids. Deletions cut 0 bases from V and 5 bases from J, with 7 bases between. Per the germline V gene, CDR1 is MNHNY and CDR2 is SVGAGI (reference sequence). CDR3 DNA: TGTGCCAGCAGTTACTCGGAGGGAACTGAAGCTTTCTTT. Its protein is CASSYSEGTEAFF.

Many counts were recorded for this clonotype. V is TRBV12-3 or TRBV12-4 and J is TRBJ2-7; D uncertain. The CDR3 loop spans 11 amino acids. V was clipped by 2 bases and J by 5 bases, with 4 bases between them. This chain's CDR3 is CASSLSDEQYF. Here the CDR3 DNA reads TGTGCCAGCAGTTTAAGTGACGAGCAGTACTTC.

This clonotype appeared many times. The genes are TRBV5-1 and TRBJ2-5, with TRBD1 matching over 8 bases. After removal of 5 bases from V and 0 bases from J, the junction contained 12 bases not matched to a gene. The CDR3 has 17 residues. Germline values: CDR1 SGHRS, CDR2 YFSETQ. The CDR3 reads CASRLTFRGRDQETQYF. The CDR3 DNA follows: TGCGCCAGCAGGCTGACCTTCAGGGGGCGCGACCAAGAGACCCAGTACTTC.

This clonotype has ten or more counts. The chain has TRBV20-1 and TRBJ2-7; D is uncertain. The V and J ends lost 6 bases and 2 bases respectively, with 17 bases between them. CDR3 length equals 14 residues. Germline values: CDR1 DFQATT, CDR2 SNEGSKA (reference sequence). Written as DNA, the CDR3 is TGCAGTGCCAGGATGTTAGAGCTCCCCTACGAGCAGTACTTC. It yields the protein CSARMLELPYEQYF.

The J gene is TRBJ2-1, the V gene TRBV4-1, with 7 bases fitting TRBD2. The CDR3 has 17 residues. CDR1 and CDR2 from the germline V gene are MGHRA and YSYEKL. Losses at the gene ends were 3 bases for V and 3 bases for J; bases not matched to a gene: 11. This CDR3 reads CASSQGRGGGDYNEQFF. CDR3 in DNA: TGCGCCAGCAGCCAGGGCCGTGGTGGGGGGGACTACAATGAGCAGTTCTTC.

This clonotype was found once. V and J are TRBV19 and TRBJ2-7, with 9 nucleotides matching TRBD1. Germline V gene data show CDR1 as LNHDA and CDR2 as SQIVND (reference sequence). Losses at the gene ends were 3 bases for V and 3 bases for J; bases not matched to a gene: 6. This CDR3 spans 15 amino acids. The CDR3 protein is CASSIHRGRLYEQYF. The CDR3 DNA sequence: TGTGCCAGTAGTATCCACAGGGGGCGTCTCTACGAGCAGTACTTC.

In its sample, this clonotype was seen many times. V is TRBV5-1 and J is TRBJ2-3; no clear D gene. This CDR3 has 13 amino acids. With 4 bases removed from V and 3 bases from J, the gap between germline ends came to 9 bases. CDR1 is SGHRS and CDR2 is YFSETQ in the germline V gene. This chain's CDR3 is CASSGPPTDTQYF. CDR3 nucleotide sequence: TGCGCCAGCAGCGGCCCCCCGACAGATACGCAGTATTTT.

In this sample, this clonotype turned up many times. V and J are TRBV18 and TRBJ2-2; 9 nucleotides agree with TRBD1. Germline V lookup: CDR1 KGHSH, CDR2 LQKENI. The CDR3 extends over 14 amino acids. V lost 5 bases to trimming and J lost 6 bases; unmatched junction nucleotides: 4. CDR3 sequence reads: CASSSDRGAGELFF. The CDR3 DNA sequence: TGTGCCAGCTCATCGGACAGGGGCGCCGGGGAGCTGTTTTTT.

The sample holds many counts of this clonotype. The chain links TRBV7-2 to TRBJ1-1, with 8 bases identical to TRBD1. This CDR3 comprises 14 residues. V lost 4 bases, J lost 7 bases, and 8 bases stayed unmatched. Germline assignment: CDR1 SGHTA and CDR2 FQGNSA. The CDR3 region has the DNA TGTGCCAGCAGCTCAGCGGACAGGGCCAGTGAAGCTTTCTTT. Its translation is CASSSADRASEAFF.

This clonotype was detected ten times or more. V gene TRBV20-1 combines with J gene TRBJ1-2, with D perhaps TRBD1 (6 bases). The V end was cut by 1 base, the J end by 8 bases, with 11 bases between. Germline V gene lookup returns CDR1 DFQATT and CDR2 SNEGSKA (reference sequence). The CDR3 runs 12 residues. In nucleotides, the CDR3 is TGCAGTGCTAGAGTGGCAGGGGAGGGCTACACCTTC. Its protein is CSARVAGEGYTF.

There are many counts of this clonotype. The chain uses TRBV28 and TRBJ2-7; 7 bases are a match to TRBD1. After removal of 2 bases from V and 0 bases from J, the junction contained 10 bases not matched to a gene. The V gene's germline CDR1 is MDHEN and CDR2 SYDVKM. CDR3 length: 17 residues. The CDR3 sequence is CASSLTRDSTSSYEQYF. CDR3 nucleotide sequence: TGTGCCAGCAGTTTAACCCGGGACAGTACGAGCTCCTACGAGCAGTACTTC.

This clonotype was found many times. The J gene is TRBJ2-1, the V gene TRBV7-6; D is possibly TRBD1 or TRBD2 (5 bases each). The CDR3 is 19 amino acids. Germline values: CDR1 SGHVS, CDR2 FNYEAQ. V was cut by 0 bases and J by 0 bases, with 18 bases left in between. CDR3 nucleotides: TGTGCCAGCAGCTTAGCGTGGGGGAGACCCTTAAGCTCCTACAATGAGCAGTTCTTC. Its protein is CASSLAWGRPLSSYNEQFF.

With regard to this clonotype: Possible read error: a much larger clone is one base away. The genes are TRBV7-2 and TRBJ2-3; D is unresolved. This CDR3 is built from 14 residues. Germline CDR1 reads SGHTA; CDR2 reads FQGNSA. CDR3 sequence (DNA): TGTGCCAGCAGCTTAGGAGTTTCCACAGATATGCAGTATTTT. Translating it yields CASSLGVSTDMQYF.

Many counts were recorded for this clonotype. The chain combines TRBV11-2 with TRBJ2-1; TRBD1 matches at 10 bases. V dropped 2 bases and J dropped 9; count of bases not matched to a gene: 10. Germline lookup yields CDR1 SGHAT and CDR2 FQNNGV. The CDR3 is 16 residues long. CDR3 sequence (DNA): TGTGCCAGCAGCTTAAATGGGGACAGGGGTATAGGTGAGCAGTTCTTC. Amino acid sequence: CASSLNGDRGIGEQFF.

The sample holds many counts of this clonotype. This sequence joins TRBV2 and TRBJ2-3; D possibly corresponds to TRBD2 (5 bases). Looked up from germline, CDR1 is SNHLY and CDR2 is FYNNEI. The CDR3 has 15 amino acids. V gave up 0 bases and J gave up 4 bases, with 11 bases separating them. In nucleotides, the CDR3 is TGTGCCAGCAGTGAAGCACCTGCGGGCCCAGATACGCAGTATTTT. This sequence encodes CASSEAPAGPDTQYF. Filled out from reference TRBV2 and TRBJ2-3, the complete variable domain reads EPEVTQTPSHQVTQMGQEVILRCVPISNHLYFYWYRQILGQKVEFLVSFYNNEISEKSEIFDDQFSVERPDGSNFTLKIRSTKLEDSAMYFCASSEAPAGPDTQYFGPGTRLTVL.

Many counts were recorded for this clonotype. This sequence joins TRBV5-1 and TRBJ2-4; 10 positions agree with TRBD2. V gave up 4 bases and J gave up 1 base; unmatched junction bases: 11. CDR1 is SGHRS, CDR2 YFSETQ, per germline. The CDR3 has 18 residues. The CDR3 spells CASSTPSGGPGAKNIQYF. In DNA, the CDR3 is TGCGCCAGCAGCACCCCTAGCGGGGGCCCAGGGGCCAAAAACATTCAGTACTTC. The full variable domain, with the rest looked up from reference TRBV5-1 and TRBJ2-4, is KAGVTQTPRYLIKTRGQQVTLSCSPISGHRSVSWYQQTPGQGLQFLFEYFSETQRNKGNFPGRFSGRQFSNSRSEMNVSTLELGDSALYLCASSTPSGGPGAKNIQYFGAGTRLSVL.

This clonotype was seen at least ten times. The rearrangement links TRBV6-2 or TRBV6-3 to TRBJ1-4, with a tentative D call TRBD1 (5 bases). Germline V gives CDR1 MNHEY, CDR2 SVGEGT. The CDR3 has 15 amino acids. The V end was cut by 6 bases, the J end by 3 bases, with 14 bases between. The CDR3 sequence is CASRGPGRANEKLFF. For the CDR3, the DNA is TGTGCCAGCAGAGGCCCAGGGCGGGCTAATGAAAAACTGTTTTTT.

This chain links TRBV11-2 with TRBJ1-1; 8 bases match TRBD1. Germline loops: CDR1 SGHAT, CDR2 FQNNGV. V lost 5 bases to trimming and J lost 4 bases; unmatched junction nucleotides: 18. The CDR3 has 18 residues. The CDR3 is CASSRDRRGNEVGTEAFF. For the CDR3, the DNA is TGTGCCAGCAGCCGGGACAGGCGGGGGAACGAGGTGGGCACTGAAGCTTTCTTT.